The rows below give T cell receptor beta chains drawn from one sample of a study of CD8 T cells in ankylosing spondylitis. TCRdb analysed the 5' RACE reads with MiXCR anew, one entry per CDR3 protein. The sample has 450,000 to 550,000 distinct CDR3 sequences, less than 6% seen once. The sequenced sample was blood, either unsorted or a sorted T cell fraction (not recorded which). The source of these receptors is a male donor with ankylosing spondylitis. CDR3s include the opening cysteine and the closing phenylalanine or tryptophan. Fields, in order: D gene, V gene, clone size, J gene, CDR3 DNA, CDR3 protein. The D gene is left open where the match is weak. Some rows have no size entry. The others give once, few or many, or a class for an expanded clone.

TRBD2	TRBV10-3	many	TRBJ2-3	TGTGCCATCAGTGGGGCTAGCGGGAGTGGGGCAGATACGCAGTATTTT	CAISGASGSGADTQYF
.	TRBV6-1	many	TRBJ1-2	TGTGCCAGCAGTGAAGATGGCCCGGAGGGAGGCTACACCTTC	CASSEDGPEGGYTF
.	TRBV4-3	many	TRBJ1-1	TGCGCCAGCAGCCAAGACGTGGAGGGAAGGAGGCCTGAAGCTTTCTTT	CASSQDVEGRRPEAFF
.	TRBV29-1	many	TRBJ1-1	TGCAGCGTTGGGCAGGGGTATCCGGACACTGAAGCTTTCTTT	CSVGQGYPDTEAFF
TRBD1	TRBV6-1	.	TRBJ1-2	TGTGCCAGCAGTGAAGTAGGGGACAGATCTAACTATGGCTACACCTTC	CASSEVGDRSNYGYTF
TRBD2	TRBV14	.	TRBJ2-1	TGTGCCAGCAGCCAGGCCTTTAGCGGGGGGCCCTTCTACAATGAGCAGTTCTTC	CASSQAFSGGPFYNEQFF
.	TRBV6-2/TRBV6-3	many	TRBJ2-1	TGTGCCAGCAGGACGGATCAATACAATGAGCAGTTCTTC	CASRTDQYNEQFF
.	TRBV4-2	many	TRBJ2-5	TGTGCCAGCAGCCAAGCAGTCCAAGAGACCCAGTACTTC	CASSQAVQETQYF
.	TRBV9	many	TRBJ2-5	TGTGCCAGCAGCGTAGGGGCAGGGGCAAAGACCCAGTACTTC	CASSVGAGAKTQYF
.	TRBV6-2/TRBV6-3	.	TRBJ2-2	TGTGCCAGCAGGGAACAGTACACCGGGGAGCTGTTTTTT	CASREQYTGELFF
.	TRBV3-1	.	TRBJ2-2	TGTGCCAGCAGCTGGGACGCTGCGAACACCGGGGAGCTGTTTTTT	CASSWDAANTGELFF
TRBD1	TRBV20-1	many	TRBJ1-6	TGCAGTGCTAGCGGGACAGTTAATTCACCCCTCCACTTT	CSASGTVNSPLHF
.	TRBV28	many	TRBJ2-7	TGTGCCAGCAGTTTATTCGGGGCCTACGAGCAGTACTTC	CASSLFGAYEQYF
.	TRBV3-1	few	TRBJ2-1	TGTGCCAGCAGCCAAGATTCCAGGGCAGAGCAGTTCTTC	CASSQDSRAEQFF
.	TRBV27	many	TRBJ2-1	TGTGCCAGCAGTTTATCGACCAGGGGGAGGTACAATGAGCAGTTCTTC	CASSLSTRGRYNEQFF
TRBD2	TRBV11-1	.	TRBJ2-5	TGTGCCAGCAGCATGATAGCGGGAGGGACCCCCTACCAAGAGACCCAGTACTTC	CASSMIAGGTPYQETQYF
TRBD1	TRBV14	.	TRBJ2-7	TGTGCCAGTAACAGGGGGCGCGTATACGAGCAGTACTTC	CASNRGRVYEQYF
.	TRBV5-1	many	TRBJ1-3	TGCGCCAGCAGCTTGGTTCCAGACTCTGGAAACACCATATATTTT	CASSLVPDSGNTIYF
.	TRBV20-1	many	TRBJ1-6	TGCAGTGCTAGAGTTGGCAGGGAAATCTCACCCCTCCACTTT	CSARVGREISPLHF
TRBD1	TRBV12-3/TRBV12-4	many	TRBJ1-2	TGTGCCAGCAGTATCCTCGACAGGGCGGAGGGCTACACCTTC	CASSILDRAEGYTF
.	TRBV10-3	.	TRBJ2-1	TGTGCCACCCGACCCATGGGGCTGTCCGGGGCCTATGATGAGCAGTTCTTC	CATRPMGLSGAYDEQFF
.	TRBV7-9	few	TRBJ2-1	TGTGCCAGCAGCTTTACAGTTAGCTCCTACAATGAGCAGTTCTTC	CASSFTVSSYNEQFF
.	TRBV5-1	many	TRBJ2-1	TGCGCCAGCAGCTTGGGGGGGAGGCTTCAGGGTTACAATGAGCAGTTCTTC	CASSLGGRLQGYNEQFF
TRBD1	TRBV7-2	many	TRBJ2-2	TGTGCCAGCAGACGACAGGGTAGAACCGGGGAGCTGTTTTTT	CASRRQGRTGELFF
TRBD2	TRBV5-1	many	TRBJ2-1	TGCGCCAGCAGCTTTAGCGGGGGGGCCGCCAATGAGCAGTTCTTC	CASSFSGGAANEQFF
.	TRBV4-2	few	TRBJ2-7	TGTGCCAGCAGCCGGTCCGGACAGATTTACTCTTTCTACGAGCAGTACTTC	CASSRSGQIYSFYEQYF
.	TRBV5-1	many	TRBJ2-1	TGCGCCAGCAGCCCGACTCTACAGGCTACCTACAATGAGCAGTTCTTC	CASSPTLQATYNEQFF
.	TRBV5-1	few	TRBJ2-3	TGCGCCAGCAGCTCCCGGACAAGCACTAGCACAGATACGCAGTATTTT	CASSSRTSTSTDTQYF
.	TRBV20-1	many	TRBJ2-2	TGCAGTGCTAGCGGTGGGCTAGGGACCGGGGAGCTGTTTTTT	CSASGGLGTGELFF
TRBD2	TRBV20-1	many	TRBJ2-7	TGCAGTGTCTCGCAGGGAGGGCTCTACGAGCAGTACTTC	CSVSQGGLYEQYF
TRBD1	TRBV20-1	few	TRBJ2-7	TGCTCTCAACAGGGGTCCTACGAGCAGTACTTC	CSQQGSYEQYF
.	TRBV28	many	TRBJ1-2	TGTGCCAGCAGCAATTGGACCGAGAACTATGGCTACACCTTC	CASSNWTENYGYTF
TRBD2	TRBV4-3	.	TRBJ2-7	TGCGCCAGCAGCCAAGCCCAGACGGGCGGGAGGGCCTCCGAGCAGTACTTC	CASSQAQTGGRASEQYF
TRBD1	TRBV29-1	many	TRBJ2-3	TGCAGCGTCGGACAGGGGGTGACAGATACGCAGTATTTT	CSVGQGVTDTQYF
.	TRBV4-2	many	TRBJ1-2	TGTGCCAGCAGCCGGGCCCTAGGACAGTTTAACTATGGCTACACCTTC	CASSRALGQFNYGYTF